The T cell receptor beta chain described here comes from a study of T cells in Graves' hyperthyroidism and ophthalmopathy. Researchers amplified the TCR beta CDR3 regions from RNA transcripts. RT-PCR in the first round (using the HTBI primer set) targeted the TCR CDR3. TCRdb re-called the multiplex PCR reads with MiXCR, one entry per CDR3 protein. The sample holds fewer than 900,000 distinct CDR3 sequences, approximately 16% seen once. Germline V CDR1 and CDR2: MDHEN, SYDVKM. CDR3 size: 15 residues. Losses at the gene ends were 6 bases for V and 6 bases for J; bases not matched to a gene: 11. Sequenced: blood. The chain couples TRBV28 to TRBJ1-1; TRBD1 agrees at 9 bases. This receptor was taken from a man aged 18 to 29 with Graves' hyperthyroidism. In DNA form, the CDR3 reads TGTGCCAGCAGACCTCAACAGGGGGCAAGCGCTGAAGCTTTCTTT. Its translation: CASRPQQGASAEAFF.